A selection of T cell receptor beta chains follows, all from one sample in a study of CD8 T cells in ankylosing spondylitis. TCRdb re-derived calls from the 5' RACE reads in MiXCR, one entry per CDR3 protein. The sample holds around 770,000 distinct CDR3 sequences, 12% seen once. The source material was blood, either unsorted or a sorted T cell fraction (not recorded which). The receptors derive from a male donor with ankylosing spondylitis. Each CDR3 is given with its conserved first and last residue.

cdr3_aa	v_call	j_call
CASSPWDRGYNEQYF	TRBV18	TRBJ2-7
CASSLGTSGSFYNEQFF	TRBV5-5	TRBJ2-1
CASSEDGRAQGGEQYF	TRBV6-1	TRBJ2-7
CASSSPGDSSHGTQYF	TRBV28	TRBJ2-5
CASRRGTGSIAYNEQFF	TRBV5-1	TRBJ2-1
CSARGTALKQYF	TRBV20-1	TRBJ2-7
CASSSFLDRRADTQYF	TRBV11-1	TRBJ2-3
CSARDPTGAGETQYF	TRBV20-1	TRBJ2-5
CATSRGPGAGLYNEQFF	TRBV15	TRBJ2-1
CASSQSPGLAPVELFF	TRBV4-3	TRBJ2-2
CASRKDSPNYGYTF	TRBV12-3/TRBV12-4	TRBJ1-2
CSARVRAGYTF	TRBV20-1	TRBJ1-2
CSARPAGGSKETQYF	TRBV20-1	TRBJ2-5
CASSREEEKLFF	TRBV12-3/TRBV12-4	TRBJ1-4
CASSYPTGASYEQYF	TRBV6-2/TRBV6-3	TRBJ2-7
CASSEGLSDTQYF	TRBV2	TRBJ2-3
CASMKLAGGIYEQYF	TRBV12-3/TRBV12-4	TRBJ2-7
CASSTYASGRDETQYF	TRBV6-1	TRBJ2-5